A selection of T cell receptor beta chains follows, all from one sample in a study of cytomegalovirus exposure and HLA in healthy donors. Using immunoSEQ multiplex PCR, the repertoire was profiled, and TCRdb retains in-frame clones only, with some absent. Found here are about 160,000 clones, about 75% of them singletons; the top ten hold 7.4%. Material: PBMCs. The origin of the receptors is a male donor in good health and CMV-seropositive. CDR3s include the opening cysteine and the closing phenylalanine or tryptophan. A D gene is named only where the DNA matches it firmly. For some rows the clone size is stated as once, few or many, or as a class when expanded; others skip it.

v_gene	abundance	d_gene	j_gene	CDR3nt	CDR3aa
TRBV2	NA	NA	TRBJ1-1	TGTGCCAGCTCCAGGGCCCGAATAAGCACTGAAGCTTTCTTT	CASSRARISTEAFF
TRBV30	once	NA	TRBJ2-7	TGTGCCTGGAGTACCCTGACAATTGGCCGCGTTGACTACGAGCAGTACTTC	CAWSTLTIGRVDYEQYF
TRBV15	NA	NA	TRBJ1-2	TGTGCCACCAGCAGAACGGGAAACTATGGCTACACCTTC	CATSRTGNYGYTF
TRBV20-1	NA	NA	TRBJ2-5	TGCAGTGCGAGTGGAACTAGCTTTCAGTACTTC	CSASGTSFQYF
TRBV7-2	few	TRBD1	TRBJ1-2	TGTGCCAGCAGCTTAGGAGGGGGCGGCTACACCTTC	CASSLGGGGYTF
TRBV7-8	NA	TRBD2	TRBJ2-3	TGTGCCAGCAGCAACGGGGGGGGCACAGATACGCAGTATTTT	CASSNGGGTDTQYF
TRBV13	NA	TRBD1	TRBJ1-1	TGTGCCAGCAGCCCGGGACAGGGTGTGAACACTGAAGCTTTCTTT	CASSPGQGVNTEAFF
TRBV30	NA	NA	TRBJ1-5	TGTGCCTGGAGTTTGCCGGGATTCGGGCCCCAGCATTTT	CAWSLPGFGPQHF
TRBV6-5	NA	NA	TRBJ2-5	TGTGCCAGCAGTTACGGACAGCTGAAGACCCAGTACTTC	CASSYGQLKTQYF
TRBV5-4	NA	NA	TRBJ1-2	TGTGCCAGCAGCTCGAGAACAGGATTCTATGGCTACACCTTC	CASSSRTGFYGYTF
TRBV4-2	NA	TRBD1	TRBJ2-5	TGTGCCAGCAGCCAAGATGGGCGGACAGGGCAAGAGACCCAGTACTTC	CASSQDGRTGQETQYF
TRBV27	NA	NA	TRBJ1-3	TGTGCCAGCAGTTCTACAGGGTACGCTGGAAACACCATATATTTT	CASSSTGYAGNTIYF
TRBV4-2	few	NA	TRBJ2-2	TGTGCCAGCAGCCAAGATTTTACTAGCTCCACCGGGGAGCTGTTTTTT	CASSQDFTSSTGELFF
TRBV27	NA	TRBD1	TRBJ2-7	TGTGCCAGCAGAGTGACCTCAGGGGGCTGGAACGAGCAGTACTTC	CASRVTSGGWNEQYF
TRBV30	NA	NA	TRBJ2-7	TGTGCCTGGAGGAGGGGGTACGAGCAGTACTTC	CAWRRGYEQYF
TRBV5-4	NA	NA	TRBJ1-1	TGTGCCAGCAGTCATGCGAGTGGGGGGATGATTGAAGCTTTCTTT	CASSHASGGMIEAFF
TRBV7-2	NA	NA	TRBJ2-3	TGTGCCAGCAGCTTAGGGCCAGGGTCTAGCACAGATACGCAGTATTTT	CASSLGPGSSTDTQYF
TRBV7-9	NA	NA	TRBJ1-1	TGTGCCAGCAGCTCCCGGGGGGGTACTGAAGCTTTCTTT	CASSSRGGTEAFF
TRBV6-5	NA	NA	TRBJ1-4	TGTGCCAGCAGTTACTCGCGGGCAGATGAAAAACTGTTTTTT	CASSYSRADEKLFF
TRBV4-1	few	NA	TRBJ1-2	TGCGCCAGCAGCTACAGACAGGTCTCCAATGGCTACACCTTC	CASSYRQVSNGYTF